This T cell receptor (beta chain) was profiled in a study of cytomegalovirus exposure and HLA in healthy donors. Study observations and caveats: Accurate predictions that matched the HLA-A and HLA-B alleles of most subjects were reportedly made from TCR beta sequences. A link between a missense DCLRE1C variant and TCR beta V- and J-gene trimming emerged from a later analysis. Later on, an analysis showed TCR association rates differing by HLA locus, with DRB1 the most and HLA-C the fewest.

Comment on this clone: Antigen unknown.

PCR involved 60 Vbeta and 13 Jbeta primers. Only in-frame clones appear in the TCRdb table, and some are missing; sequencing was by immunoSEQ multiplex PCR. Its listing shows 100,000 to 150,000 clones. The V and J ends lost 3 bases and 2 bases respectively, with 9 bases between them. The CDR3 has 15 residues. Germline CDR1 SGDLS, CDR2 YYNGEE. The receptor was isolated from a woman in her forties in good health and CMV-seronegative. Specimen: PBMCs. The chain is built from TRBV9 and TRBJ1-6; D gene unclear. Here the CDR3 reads CASSGSRAYNSPLHF. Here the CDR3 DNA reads TGTGCCAGCAGCGGGTCGAGGGCCTATAATTCACCCCTCCACTTT.